Sequencing of this TCR beta chain was carried out in a study of blood T cell repertoires in COVID-19. Background on the study: Spain, Italy and the United States supplied samples that represented acute and convalescent COVID-19.

Profiled with immunoSEQ multiplex PCR; TCRdb holds only in-frame clones, not every one. This sample has approximately 200,000 clones, with about nine tenths found just once. Individuals aged about 18 to 90 years were recruited from approximately 24 US areas. Assignments of participants to cohorts depended upon their own reported clinical history. What the recovered Cohort 3 donors had was two negative PCRs, clearance, or symptom resolution. The CDR3 is made up of 12 amino acids. Germline V gene lookup returns CDR1 SNHLY and CDR2 FYNNEI. The V and J ends lost 4 bases and 6 bases respectively, with 7 bases between them.

This clonotype was sampled from a woman aged 25 to 39 who had recovered from COVID-19. The chain couples TRBV2 to TRBJ1-5; no reliable D call. Sequenced sample: PBMCs or T cells enriched from blood (not recorded which). CDR3 in DNA: TGTGCCAGCAGTGTGGGCTTTCAGCCCCAGCATTTT. It encodes CASSVGFQPQHF.